This T cell receptor beta chain was identified in a study of blood T cell repertoires in COVID-19. Study-wide background: Samples came from the United States, Italy and Spain, spanning acute and convalescent COVID-19. T cells, B-cell-depleted T cells, or PBMCs provided the cDNA or gDNA that served as material.

The protocol was immunoSEQ multiplex PCR, while the TCRdb copy is restricted to in-frame clones and leaves out a portion. Of roughly 380,000 clones listed, over 65% are singletons. Material for sequencing was peripheral blood. The receptor was isolated from a human donor with acute or convalescent COVID-19. The donor label of this sample is uncertain.

CDR3 region: CAWSQGDRDFYEQYF. CDR3 coding DNA: TGTGCCTGGAGTCAGGGGGACAGGGATTTTTACGAGCAGTACTTC. The J gene is TRBJ2-7, the V gene TRBV30, with 9 bases identical to TRBD1. Germline loops: CDR1 GTSNPN, CDR2 SVGIG (reference sequence). The J segment lost 4 bases and the V segment lost 2 bases, leaving 9 bases of the junction unmatched. This CDR3 is 15 amino acids long.